This T cell receptor (beta chain) appears in the sequencing data of a study of shared clonotypes between healthy human individuals. Between the trimmed V and J ends, which lost 2 bases and 9 bases, there was a span of 13 bases. The CDR3 totals 13 residues. Germline loops: CDR1 SGHTA, CDR2 FQGNSA. Some clones are missing from TCRdb's copy, which holds only in-frame ones; the method was immunoSEQ multiplex PCR. The table includes 600,000 to 800,000 clones, 55% to 80% detected once. The chain uses TRBV7-2 and TRBJ1-1; tentative D call: TRBD1 (5 bases). Sequenced material: memory CD4+ T cells sorted from blood. Subset here: CD45RA-negative fraction. The origin of this receptor is a woman aged 25-40 years in good health. The CDR3 sequence: CASSLTRRAKAFF. The CDR3 region has the DNA TGTGCCAGCAGCTTAACCCGCAGGGCAAAAGCTTTCTTT.